Following are 32 T cell receptor beta chains from one sample sequenced in a study of graft-versus-host responses after intestinal transplantation. Using immunoSEQ multiplex PCR, the repertoire was profiled, and TCRdb retains in-frame clones only, with some absent. The sample lists around 50,000 clones, 70% to 90% occurring once. The source material was PBMCs, sampled 26 days after transplant. The receptors come from a human patient who received an intestinal transplant, so some T cells may come from the graft donor.

The chain employs TRBV27 and TRBJ2-7; maybe TRBD1 (5 bases). CDR3 length: 14 residues. V was shortened by 1 base and J by 4 bases, with 11 bases between the two germline ends. Germline V gene sequence: CDR1 MNHEY, CDR2 SMNVEV (reference sequence). As DNA, the CDR3 is TGTGCCAGCAGTTTATTGCAGGGCAGTTACGAGCAGTACTTC. As protein: CASSLLQGSYEQYF.

The chain has TRBV19 and TRBJ2-6, with no clear D. Germline CDR1 reads LNHDA; CDR2 reads SQIVND (reference sequence). Trimming pared 9 bases from V and 0 bases from J, leaving 15 bases between. The CDR3 length is 16 residues. The CDR3 nucleotides read TGTGCCAGCTCACCCACCGCCAGCTCTGGGGCCAACGTCCTGACTTTC. It is translated as CASSPTASSGANVLTF.

The chain couples TRBV4-3 to TRBJ1-1; D remains ambiguous. Trimming took off 1 base at V and 7 bases at J, with 13 bases between the two ends. This CDR3 is built from 14 residues. Germline V gene data show CDR1 as LGHNA and CDR2 as YSLEER. CDR3 DNA: TGCGCCAGCAGCCAAGCTTCCCTGTCCGGTGAAGCTTTCTTT. Protein: CASSQASLSGEAFF.

The V and J genes are TRBV28 and TRBJ1-1; D call uncertain. V lost 10 bases to trimming and J lost 5 bases, with 17 bases between them. The CDR3 sequence is 13 residues long. Germline values: CDR1 MDHEN, CDR2 SYDVKM. CDR3 in amino acids: CATREPAGTEAFF. As DNA, the CDR3 is TGTGCCACCCGGGAGCCCGCGGGGACTGAAGCTTTCTTT.

The chain recombines TRBV4-3 with TRBJ2-5; D gene uncertain. Trimming shortened V by 0 bases and J by 4 bases, and 6 bases separated the two germline ends. This CDR3 has 13 amino acids. CDR1 and CDR2 (germline): LGHNA, YSLEER. CDR3 loop: CASSQDRGETQYF. The CDR3 nucleotides are TGCGCCAGCAGCCAAGATCGAGGAGAGACCCAGTACTTC.

This chain uses TRBV14 with TRBJ1-1; weak D call: TRBD1 (5 bases). This CDR3 is built from 13 residues. Germline loops: CDR1 SGHDN, CDR2 FVKESK. Trimming left V 0 bases short and J 8 bases short, with 10 bases between. CDR3 in amino acids: CASSQDSTAEAFF. CDR3 coding DNA: TGTGCCAGCAGCCAAGACTCGACAGCCGAAGCTTTCTTT.

This clone showed up just once. The V gene is TRBV5-8, the J gene TRBJ1-5; TRBD1 matches at 9 bases. This CDR3 spans 18 amino acids. V shed 3 bases and J 1 base; nucleotides not matched to a gene: 11. Germline V lookup: CDR1 SGHTS, CDR2 YDEGEE. The CDR3 loop is CASSCGTGREGSNQPQHF. The CDR3 nucleotides are TGTGCCAGCAGCTGTGGGACAGGGAGGGAGGGGAGCAATCAGCCCCAGCATTTT.

The chain links TRBV5-8 to TRBJ2-2; possibly TRBD2 for D (6 bases). The V end was cut by 1 base, the J end by 5 bases, with 15 bases between. The CDR3 contains 16 residues. Germline V gene lookup returns CDR1 SGHTS and CDR2 YDEGEE. The CDR3 DNA is TGTGCCAGCAGCTTGACCCCCCCGGAGGGAACCGGGGAGCTGTTTTTT. Protein product: CASSLTPPEGTGELFF. The whole variable domain, remainder taken from reference TRBV5-8 and TRBJ2-2, is EAGVTQSPTHLIKTRGQQATLRCSPISGHTSVYWYQQALGLGLQFLLWYDEGEERNRGNFPPRFSGRQFPNYSSELNVNALELEDSALYLCASSLTPPEGTGELFFGEGSRLTVL.

This chain uses TRBV5-1 with TRBJ2-5; D unclear. Germline CDR1 is SGHRS and CDR2 is YFSETQ. CDR3 length equals 15 residues. V was shortened by 4 bases and J by 1 base, with 14 bases between the two germline ends. CDR3 coding DNA: TGCGCCAGCAGCGGCCTCACCAGTGTCCAAGAGACCCAGTACTTC. Its translation: CASSGLTSVQETQYF.

This clone was seen a few times. V and J are TRBV16 and TRBJ1-2, with 9 bases matching TRBD1. Germline trimming cut 4 bases from V and 3 bases from J; bases unmatched to any gene: 3. CDR1 is KGHSY, CDR2 FQNENV, per germline. The CDR3 loop spans 14 amino acids. CDR3 coding DNA: TGTGCCAGCAGCCGAACAGGGGGCTACTATGGCTACACCTTC. This sequence encodes CASSRTGGYYGYTF.

This chain links TRBV2 with TRBJ1-5; weak D call: TRBD1 (6 bases). V was shortened by 6 bases and J by 4 bases, with 13 bases between the two germline ends. This CDR3 contains 14 residues. Germline values: CDR1 SNHLY, CDR2 FYNNEI. The CDR3 nucleotides read TGTGCCAGCAGACCCACAGGGTTAAATCAGCCCCAGCATTTT. Its protein product is CASRPTGLNQPQHF.

V usage is TRBV5-8 and J usage is TRBJ2-7; TRBD2 is a possible D gene (5 bases). The CDR3 extends over 16 amino acids. Looked up from germline, CDR1 is SGHTS and CDR2 is YDEGEE. Trimming took off 2 bases at V and 3 bases at J, with 18 bases between the two ends. CDR3 coding DNA: TGTGCCAGCAGCTTCCGGCCTTCGGACTCCTACTACGAGCAGTACTTC. It is translated as CASSFRPSDSYYEQYF.

The V gene is TRBV15, the J gene TRBJ1-1, with D hard to call. Germline V lookup: CDR1 LNHNV, CDR2 YYDKDF (reference sequence). The CDR3 consists of 14 residues. With 0 bases removed from V and 0 bases from J, the gap between germline ends came to 5 bases. The CDR3 nucleotides read TGTGCCACCAGCAGAGATCCCGTGAACACTGAAGCTTTCTTT. It codes for CATSRDPVNTEAFF.

This clone was seen just once. The chain has TRBV30 and TRBJ2-3; perhaps TRBD2 as D (5 bases). This CDR3 spans 13 amino acids. Deletions cut 3 bases from V and 5 bases from J, with 12 bases between. Germline loops: CDR1 GTSNPN, CDR2 SVGIG (reference sequence). CDR3 DNA sequence: TGTGCCTGGAGGCGACTAACGCGAGATACGCAGTATTTT. Translated, it gives CAWRRLTRDTQYF. Using reference TRBV30 and TRBJ2-3 for the parts outside the CDR3, the full variable domain is SQTIHQWPATLVQPVGSPLSLECTVEGTSNPNLYWYRQAAGRGLQLLFYSVGIGQISSEVPQNLSASRPQDRQFILSSKKLLLSDSGFYLCAWRRLTRDTQYFGPGTRLTVL.

The chain uses TRBV11-3 and TRBJ2-7; TRBD1 aligns across 9 bases. CDR1 and CDR2 from the germline V gene are SGHNT and YENEEA. The V gene end was trimmed by 1 base and the J gene end by 6 bases; junction bases not matched to a gene: 1. The CDR3 totals 13 residues. CDR3 nucleotides: TGTGCCAGCAGCTTAGGACAGGGGGGCGAGCAGTACTTC. It translates to CASSLGQGGEQYF.

This clone was recorded once. The chain employs TRBV7-9 and TRBJ1-3; no clear D gene. V gave up 3 bases and J gave up 1 base, with 7 bases separating them. CDR1 and CDR2 (germline): SEHNR, FQNEAQ (reference sequence). The CDR3 is made up of 14 amino acids. Here the CDR3 DNA reads TGTGCCAGCAGCTTTAGTCTGTCTGGAAACACCATATATTTT. Protein: CASSFSLSGNTIYF. The full variable domain, rest sourced from reference TRBV7-9 and TRBJ1-3, is DTGVSQNPRHKITKRGQNVTFRCDPISEHNRLYWYRQTLGQGPEFLTYFQNEAQLEKSRLLSDRFSAERPKGSFSTLEIQRTEQGDSAMYLCASSFSLSGNTIYFGEGSWLTVV.

The count of this clone is one. The chain is built from TRBV7-9 and TRBJ2-1, with 10 bases that match TRBD1. V was clipped by 5 bases and J by 5 bases; unmatched bases: 3. Germline V lookup: CDR1 SEHNR, CDR2 FQNEAQ (reference sequence). The CDR3 extends over 14 amino acids. This chain's CDR3 is CASSPDRGNNEQFF. CDR3 sequence (DNA): TGTGCCAGCAGCCCGGACAGGGGGAACAATGAGCAGTTCTTC. Filled out from reference TRBV7-9 and TRBJ2-1, the complete variable domain reads DTGVSQNPRHKITKRGQNVTFRCDPISEHNRLYWYRQTLGQGPEFLTYFQNEAQLEKSRLLSDRFSAERPKGSFSTLEIQRTEQGDSAMYLCASSPDRGNNEQFFGPGTRLTVL.

V and J are TRBV6-4 and TRBJ2-2, with TRBD2 matching over 9 bases. This CDR3 is 13 amino acids long. V trimming: 9 bases; J trimming: 5 bases; junction bases outside the gene matches: 4. The V gene's germline CDR1 is MRHNA and CDR2 SNTAGT. CDR3 region: CASSTSGTGELFF. In DNA, the CDR3 is TGTGCCAGTTCGACTAGCGGTACCGGGGAGCTGTTTTTT.

The CDR3 loop reads CASSSQGATNEKLFF. The CDR3 DNA is TGCGCCAGCAGTTCCCAAGGGGCTACTAATGAAAAACTGTTTTTT. The chain employs TRBV5-1 and TRBJ1-4; possibly TRBD1 for D (5 bases). V was clipped by 5 bases and J by 2 bases, with 13 bases between them. CDR3 size: 15 residues. CDR1 and CDR2 (germline): SGHRS, YFSETQ.

V usage is TRBV28 and J usage is TRBJ2-1, with a weak D call TRBD2 (5 bases). This CDR3 spans 16 amino acids. CDR1 and CDR2 from the germline V gene are MDHEN and SYDVKM. V was cut by 3 bases and J by 2 bases, with 14 bases left in between. CDR3 sequence reads: CASSFRTGVTYNEQFF. DNA for the CDR3: TGTGCCAGCAGTTTTCGTACCGGGGTAACCTACAATGAGCAGTTCTTC.

This chain joins TRBV30 and TRBJ2-7; 7 positions match TRBD1. Germline trimming cut 4 bases from V and 4 bases from J; bases unmatched to any gene: 4. CDR3 size: 12 residues. Germline CDR1 is GTSNPN and CDR2 is SVGIG (reference sequence). CDR3 DNA: TGTGCCTGGACAGACAGGGCTTACGAGCAGTACTTC. It codes for CAWTDRAYEQYF.

The chain links TRBV25-1 to TRBJ2-3, with D maybe TRBD1 (6 bases). Germline V gene data show CDR1 as MGHDK and CDR2 as SYGVNS. V lost 3 bases to trimming and J lost 0 bases, with 10 bases between them. This CDR3 comprises 15 residues. In nucleotides, the CDR3 is TGTGCCAGCAGTGATCAGGGGCCTAGCACAGATACGCAGTATTTT. It specifies CASSDQGPSTDTQYF.

This chain connects TRBV2 to TRBJ1-5; TRBD1 agrees at 10 bases. There are 15 residues in the CDR3. Germline CDR1 reads SNHLY; CDR2 reads FYNNEI. V gave up 7 bases and J gave up 7 bases; unmatched junction bases: 10. In DNA form, the CDR3 reads TGTGCCAGCAAGCCGGGACAGGGGAACTGGCAGCCCCAGCATTTT. It translates to CASKPGQGNWQPQHF.

The chain couples TRBV6-5 to TRBJ1-2; the D is unclear. The CDR3 is 15 residues long. Germline lookup yields CDR1 MNHEY and CDR2 SVGAGI. Trimming stripped 0 bases from V and 8 bases from J, with 16 bases between. The chain's CDR3 is CASSYSPTLRYGYTF. CDR3 DNA sequence: TGTGCCAGCAGTTACTCGCCCACATTAAGATACGGCTACACCTTC.

CDR3 loop: CASSLGTGLVSYEQYF. CDR3 DNA: TGTGCCAGCAGCTTGGGGACAGGGCTCGTCTCCTACGAGCAGTACTTC. The rearrangement uses TRBV5-6 and TRBJ2-7; 8 nucleotides align to TRBD1. This CDR3 contains 16 residues. J gave up 0 bases and V 0 bases, and 5 bases lay outside the gene matches. Germline loops: CDR1 SGHDT, CDR2 YYEEEE.

The V call is TRBV7-2, the J call TRBJ1-2; weak D call: TRBD1 (6 bases). Germline CDR1 and CDR2: SGHTA and FQGNSA. V was trimmed by 0 bases and J by 7 bases, leaving 15 bases between them. The CDR3 covers 15 residues. CDR3 protein: CASSLAGLGAAGYTF. The CDR3 DNA follows: TGTGCCAGCAGCTTAGCCGGTCTGGGGGCGGCTGGCTACACCTTC.

This rearrangement joins TRBV16 to TRBJ2-7; D is perhaps TRBD1 (6 bases). The CDR3 is made up of 15 amino acids. V was pared by 6 bases and J by 0 bases, with 15 bases between. Germline V gene sequence: CDR1 KGHSY, CDR2 FQNENV. CDR3 nucleotide sequence: TGTGCCAGCAGACAAGGGACATCCCTCTCCTACGAGCAGTACGTC. It specifies CASRQGTSLSYEQYV.

The V call is TRBV25-1, the J call TRBJ1-4, with 9 bases lining up with TRBD1. The CDR3 extends over 14 amino acids. Looked up from germline, CDR1 is MGHDK and CDR2 is SYGVNS. Germline trimming cut 11 bases from V and 7 bases from J; bases unmatched to any gene: 11. CDR3 sequence: CACTGGGEVEKLFF. As DNA, the CDR3 is TGTGCCTGCACAGGGGGCGGCGAAGTTGAAAAACTGTTTTTT. The full variable domain, rest sourced from reference TRBV25-1 and TRBJ1-4, is EADIYQTPRYLVIGTGKKITLECSQTMGHDKMYWYQQDPGMELHLIHYSYGVNSTEKGDLSSESTVSRIRTEHFPLTLESARPSHTSQYLCACTGGGEVEKLFFGSGTQLSVL.

This chain joins TRBV5-4 and TRBJ1-1, with D hard to call. V lost 0 bases and J 0 bases, leaving 6 bases between the germline ends. CDR1 is SGHNT, CDR2 YYREEE, per germline (reference sequence). The CDR3 is made up of 14 amino acids. CDR3 residues: CASSLGVVNTEAFF. CDR3 nucleotide sequence: TGTGCCAGCAGCTTGGGAGTGGTGAACACTGAAGCTTTCTTT.

The J gene is TRBJ1-5, the V gene TRBV4-1; no reliable D call. The V gene lost 0 bases and the J gene lost 6 bases, with 6 bases spanning the gap. This CDR3 contains 13 residues. Looked up from germline, CDR1 is MGHRA and CDR2 is YSYEKL. The CDR3 region has the DNA TGCGCCAGCAGCCAAGAAGGGAGTCAGCCCCAGCATTTT. Translation: CASSQEGSQPQHF.

The chain couples TRBV27 to TRBJ1-3; D uncertain. Germline CDR1 and CDR2: MNHEY and SMNVEV (reference sequence). The CDR3 is 16 amino acids. The germline V and J ends were trimmed by 7 bases and 0 bases, with 16 bases remaining between them. The CDR3 DNA follows: TGTGCCAGCACCCTCAGATGGGGAGACTCTGGAAACACCATATATTTT. Amino acid sequence: CASTLRWGDSGNTIYF.

The V call is TRBV28, the J call TRBJ1-6; possible D gene TRBD1, 5 bases. This CDR3 comprises 18 residues. CDR1 and CDR2 from the germline V gene are MDHEN and SYDVKM. Trimming pared 6 bases from V and 3 bases from J, leaving 21 bases between. The CDR3 protein is CASRPRQLDFGYNSPLHF. The DNA of the CDR3 is TGTGCCAGCAGGCCGAGACAGTTGGATTTCGGCTATAATTCACCCCTCCACTTT.